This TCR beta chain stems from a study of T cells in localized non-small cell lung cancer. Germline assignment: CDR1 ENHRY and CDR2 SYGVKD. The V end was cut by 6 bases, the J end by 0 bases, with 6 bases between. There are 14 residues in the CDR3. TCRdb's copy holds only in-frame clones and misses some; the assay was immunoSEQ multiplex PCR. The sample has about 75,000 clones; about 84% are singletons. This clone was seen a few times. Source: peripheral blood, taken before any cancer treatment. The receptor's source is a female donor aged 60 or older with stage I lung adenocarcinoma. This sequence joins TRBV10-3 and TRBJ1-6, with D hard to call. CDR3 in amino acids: CAIRSDSYNSPLHF. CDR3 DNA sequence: TGTGCCATCAGGTCCGACTCCTATAATTCACCCCTCCACTTT.